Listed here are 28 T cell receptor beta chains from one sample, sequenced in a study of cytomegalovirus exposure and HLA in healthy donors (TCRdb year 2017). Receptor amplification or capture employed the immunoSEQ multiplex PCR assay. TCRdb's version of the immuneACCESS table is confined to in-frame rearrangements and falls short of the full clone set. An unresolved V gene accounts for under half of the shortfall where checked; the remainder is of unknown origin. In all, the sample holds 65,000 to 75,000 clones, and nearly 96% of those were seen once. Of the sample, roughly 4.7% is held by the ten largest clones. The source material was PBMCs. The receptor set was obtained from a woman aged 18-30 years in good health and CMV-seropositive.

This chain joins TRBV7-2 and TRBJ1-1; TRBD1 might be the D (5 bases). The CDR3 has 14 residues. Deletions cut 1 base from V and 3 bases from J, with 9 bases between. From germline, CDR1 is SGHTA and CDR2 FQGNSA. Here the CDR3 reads CASSLGAGDTEAFF. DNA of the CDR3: TGTGCCAGCAGCTTAGGGGCGGGGGACACTGAAGCTTTCTTT.

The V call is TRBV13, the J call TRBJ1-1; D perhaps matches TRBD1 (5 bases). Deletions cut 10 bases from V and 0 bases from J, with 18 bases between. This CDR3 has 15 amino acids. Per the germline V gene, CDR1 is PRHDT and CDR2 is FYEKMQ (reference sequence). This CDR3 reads CATGARGSMNTEAFF. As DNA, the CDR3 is TGTGCCACCGGAGCTCGGGGGTCCATGAACACTGAAGCTTTCTTT.

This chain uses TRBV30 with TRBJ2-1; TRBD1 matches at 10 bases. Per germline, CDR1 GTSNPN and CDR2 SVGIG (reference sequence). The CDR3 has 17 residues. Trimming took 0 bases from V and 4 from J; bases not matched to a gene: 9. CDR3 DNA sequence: TGTGCCTGGAGTGTAAACCGGGACAGGGGACCTTACAATGAGCAGTTCTTC. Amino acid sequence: CAWSVNRDRGPYNEQFF. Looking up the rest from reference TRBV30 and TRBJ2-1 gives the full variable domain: SQTIHQWPATLVQPVGSPLSLECTVEGTSNPNLYWYRQAAGRGLQLLFYSVGIGQISSEVPQNLSASRPQDRQFILSSKKLLLSDSGFYLCAWSVNRDRGPYNEQFFGPGTRLTVL.

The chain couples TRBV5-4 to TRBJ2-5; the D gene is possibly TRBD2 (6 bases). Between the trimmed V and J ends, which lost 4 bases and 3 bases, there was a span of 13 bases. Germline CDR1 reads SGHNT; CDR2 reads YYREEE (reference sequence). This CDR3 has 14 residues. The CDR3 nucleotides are TGTGCCAGCAGCCGGCGGGACGGAAAAGAGACCCAGTACTTC. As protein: CASSRRDGKETQYF.

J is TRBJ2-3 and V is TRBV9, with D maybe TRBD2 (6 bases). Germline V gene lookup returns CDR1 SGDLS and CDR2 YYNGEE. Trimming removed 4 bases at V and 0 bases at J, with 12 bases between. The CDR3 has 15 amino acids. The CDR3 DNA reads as TGTGCCAGCAGCCCAACCGGGGGAAGCACAGATACGCAGTATTTT. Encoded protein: CASSPTGGSTDTQYF. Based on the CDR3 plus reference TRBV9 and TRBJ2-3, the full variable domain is DSGVTQTPKHLITATGQRVTLRCSPRSGDLSVYWYQQSLDQGLQFLIQYYNGEERAKGNILERFSAQQFPDLHSELNLSSLELGDSALYFCASSPTGGSTDTQYFGPGTRLTVL.

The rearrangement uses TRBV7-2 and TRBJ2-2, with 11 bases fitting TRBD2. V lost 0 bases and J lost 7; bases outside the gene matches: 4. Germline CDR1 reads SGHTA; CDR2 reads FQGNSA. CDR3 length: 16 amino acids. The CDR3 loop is CASSLALAGVGGELFF. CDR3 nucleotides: TGTGCCAGCAGCTTAGCACTAGCGGGAGTGGGCGGGGAGCTGTTTTTT.

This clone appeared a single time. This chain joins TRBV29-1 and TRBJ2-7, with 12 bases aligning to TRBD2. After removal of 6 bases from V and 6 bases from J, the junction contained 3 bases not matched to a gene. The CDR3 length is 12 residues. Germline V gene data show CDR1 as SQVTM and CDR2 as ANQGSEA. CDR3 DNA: TGCAGCGTCCTGGGACTAGCGGGCGAGCAGTACTTC. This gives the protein CSVLGLAGEQYF.

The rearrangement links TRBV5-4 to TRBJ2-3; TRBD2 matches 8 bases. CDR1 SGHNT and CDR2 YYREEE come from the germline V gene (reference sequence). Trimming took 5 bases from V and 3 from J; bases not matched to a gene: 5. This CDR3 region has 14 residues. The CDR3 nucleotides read TGTGCCAGCAGAACCGGGACTAGTACAGATACGCAGTATTTT. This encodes CASRTGTSTDTQYF.

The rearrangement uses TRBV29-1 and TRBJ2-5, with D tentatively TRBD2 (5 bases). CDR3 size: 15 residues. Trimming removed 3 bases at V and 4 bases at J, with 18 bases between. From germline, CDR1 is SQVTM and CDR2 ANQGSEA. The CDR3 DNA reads TGCAGCGTTGATCTCGGGGTTGGGGTAGGAGAGACCCAGTACTTC. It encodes CSVDLGVGVGETQYF.

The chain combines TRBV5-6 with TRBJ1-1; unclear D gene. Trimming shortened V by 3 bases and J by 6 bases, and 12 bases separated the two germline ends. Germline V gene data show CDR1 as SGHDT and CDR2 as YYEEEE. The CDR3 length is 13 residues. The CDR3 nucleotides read TGTGCCAGCAGCTGGAAGGGAGGCGCTGAAGCTTTCTTT. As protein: CASSWKGGAEAFF.

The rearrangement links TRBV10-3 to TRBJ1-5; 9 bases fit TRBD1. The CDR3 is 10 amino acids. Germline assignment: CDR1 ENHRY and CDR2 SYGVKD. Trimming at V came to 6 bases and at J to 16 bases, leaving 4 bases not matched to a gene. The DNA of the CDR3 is TGTGCCATCAGAGGACAGGGGAAACATTTT. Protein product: CAIRGQGKHF.

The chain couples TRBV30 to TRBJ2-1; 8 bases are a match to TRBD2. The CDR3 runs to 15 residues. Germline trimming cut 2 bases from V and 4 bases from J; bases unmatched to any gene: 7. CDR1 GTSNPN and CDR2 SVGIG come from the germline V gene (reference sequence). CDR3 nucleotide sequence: TGTGCCTGGAGTCCCGGGACTAGAACGTACAATGAGCAGTTCTTC. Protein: CAWSPGTRTYNEQFF.

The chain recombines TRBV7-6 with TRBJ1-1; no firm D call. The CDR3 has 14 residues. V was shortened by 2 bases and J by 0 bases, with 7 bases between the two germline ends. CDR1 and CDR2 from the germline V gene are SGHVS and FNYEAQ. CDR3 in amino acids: CASSLMSVNTEAFF. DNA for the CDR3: TGTGCCAGCAGCTTAATGTCGGTGAACACTGAAGCTTTCTTT.

CDR3 DNA sequence: TGTGCCAGCAGCCCGGGACTAGCGGGAGGGGATTACACAGATACGCAGTATTTT. As protein: CASSPGLAGGDYTDTQYF. The chain uses TRBV5-4 and TRBJ2-3, with 16 bases matching TRBD2. Per germline, CDR1 SGHNT and CDR2 YYREEE (reference sequence). J lost 2 bases, V lost 4 bases, and 7 bases had no gene match. The CDR3 totals 18 residues.

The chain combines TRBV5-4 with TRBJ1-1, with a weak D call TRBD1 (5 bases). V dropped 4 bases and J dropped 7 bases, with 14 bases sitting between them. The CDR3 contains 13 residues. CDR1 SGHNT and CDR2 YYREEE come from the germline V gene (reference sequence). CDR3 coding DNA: TGTGCCAGCAGCATAGACAGAATCCTTGAAGCTTTCTTT. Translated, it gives CASSIDRILEAFF. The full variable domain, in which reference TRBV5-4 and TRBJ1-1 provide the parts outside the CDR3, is ETGVTQSPTHLIKTRGQQVTLRCSSQSGHNTVSWYQQALGQGPQFIFQYYREEENGRGNFPPRFSGLQFPNYSSELNVNALELDDSALYLCASSIDRILEAFFGQGTRLTVV.

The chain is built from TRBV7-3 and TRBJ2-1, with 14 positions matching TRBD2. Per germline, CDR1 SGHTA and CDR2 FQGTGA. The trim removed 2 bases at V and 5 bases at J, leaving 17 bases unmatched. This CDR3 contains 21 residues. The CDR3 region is CASSLGGWQTSGRDENNEQFF. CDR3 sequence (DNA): TGTGCCAGCAGCTTAGGTGGGTGGCAGACTAGCGGGAGGGATGAAAACAATGAGCAGTTCTTC.

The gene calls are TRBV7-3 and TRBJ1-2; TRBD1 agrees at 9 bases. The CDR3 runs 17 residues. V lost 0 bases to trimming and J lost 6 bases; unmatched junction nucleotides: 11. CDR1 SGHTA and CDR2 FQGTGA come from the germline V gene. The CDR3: CASSLTPQPGQGHGYTF. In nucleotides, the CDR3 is TGTGCCAGCAGCTTAACCCCACAACCGGGACAGGGCCATGGCTACACCTTC.

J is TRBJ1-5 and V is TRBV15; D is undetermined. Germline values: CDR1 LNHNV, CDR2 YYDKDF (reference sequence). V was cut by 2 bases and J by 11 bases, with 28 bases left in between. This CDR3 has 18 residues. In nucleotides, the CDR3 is TGTGCCACCAGCAGATCAATCGGCGGGATGGCAGCACAGACTGCCCAGCATTTT. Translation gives CATSRSIGGMAAQTAQHF.

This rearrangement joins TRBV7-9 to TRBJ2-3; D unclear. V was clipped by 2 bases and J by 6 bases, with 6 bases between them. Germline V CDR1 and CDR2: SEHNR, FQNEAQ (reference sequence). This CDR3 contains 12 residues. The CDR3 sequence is CASSLSPDTQYF. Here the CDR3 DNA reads TGTGCCAGCAGCTTAAGCCCGGATACGCAGTATTTT.

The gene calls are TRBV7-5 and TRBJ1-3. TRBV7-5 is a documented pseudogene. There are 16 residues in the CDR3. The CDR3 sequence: CARTYKGGGSGNTIYF. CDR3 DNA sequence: TGTGCCAGAACCTATAAAGGGGGGGGTAGTGGAAACACCATATATTTT.

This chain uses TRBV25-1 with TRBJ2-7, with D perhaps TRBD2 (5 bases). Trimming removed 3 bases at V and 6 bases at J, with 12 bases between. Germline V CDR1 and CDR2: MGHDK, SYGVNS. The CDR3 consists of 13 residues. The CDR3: CASSDRPGGEQYF. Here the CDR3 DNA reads TGTGCCAGCAGTGATCGCCCAGGAGGCGAGCAGTACTTC.

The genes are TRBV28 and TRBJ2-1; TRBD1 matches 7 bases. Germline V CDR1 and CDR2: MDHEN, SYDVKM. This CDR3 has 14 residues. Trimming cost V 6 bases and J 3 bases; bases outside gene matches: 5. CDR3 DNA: TGTGCCAGCAGGGACCGGGACAGCTACAATGAGCAGTTCTTC. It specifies CASRDRDSYNEQFF.

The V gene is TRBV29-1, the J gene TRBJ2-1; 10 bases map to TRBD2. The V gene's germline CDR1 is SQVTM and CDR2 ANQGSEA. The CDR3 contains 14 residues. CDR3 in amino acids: CRVSGSGRAEGQFF. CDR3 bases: TGCCGGGTGTCTGGGAGCGGGAGGGCCGAGGGGCAGTTCTTC.

In nucleotides, the CDR3 is TGTGCCAGCAGTGAAGGAGAGGGATTGCACACTGAAGCTTTCTTT. This sequence encodes CASSEGEGLHTEAFF. The genes are TRBV6-1 and TRBJ1-1; no clear D. Germline V gene sequence: CDR1 MNHNS, CDR2 SASEGT. The CDR3 totals 15 residues. Trimming took off 1 base at V and 3 bases at J, with 12 bases between the two ends.

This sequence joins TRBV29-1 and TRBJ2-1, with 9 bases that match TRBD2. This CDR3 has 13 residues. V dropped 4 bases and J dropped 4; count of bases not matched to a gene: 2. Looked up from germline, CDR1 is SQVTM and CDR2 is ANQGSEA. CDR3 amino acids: CSVASGAYNEQFF. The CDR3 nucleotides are TGCAGCGTTGCTAGCGGGGCTTACAATGAGCAGTTCTTC.

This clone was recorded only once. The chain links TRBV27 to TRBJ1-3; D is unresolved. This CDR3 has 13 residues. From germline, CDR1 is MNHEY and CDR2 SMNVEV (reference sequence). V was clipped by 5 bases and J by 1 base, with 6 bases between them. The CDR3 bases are TGTGCCAGCAGTCCGGGTTCTGGAAACACCATATATTTT. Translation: CASSPGSGNTIYF.

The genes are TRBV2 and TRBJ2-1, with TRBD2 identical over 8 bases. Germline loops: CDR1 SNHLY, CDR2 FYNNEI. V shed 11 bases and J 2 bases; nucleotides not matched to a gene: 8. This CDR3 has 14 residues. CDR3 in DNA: TGTGCCGCGAGAGACGGGAGGGCCTACAATGAGCAGTTCTTC. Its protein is CAARDGRAYNEQFF.

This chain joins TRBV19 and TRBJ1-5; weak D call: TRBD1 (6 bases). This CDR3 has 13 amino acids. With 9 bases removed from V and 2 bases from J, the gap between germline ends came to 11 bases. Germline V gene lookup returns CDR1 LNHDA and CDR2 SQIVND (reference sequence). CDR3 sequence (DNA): TGTGCCAGCGGACAGATTGGCAATCAGCCCCAGCATTTT. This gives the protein CASGQIGNQPQHF. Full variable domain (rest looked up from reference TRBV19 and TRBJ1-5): DGGITQSPKYLFRKEGQNVTLSCEQNLNHDAMYWYRQDPGQGLRLIYYSQIVNDFQKGDIAEGYSVSREKKESFPLTVTSAQKNPTAFYLCASGQIGNQPQHFGDGTRLSIL.